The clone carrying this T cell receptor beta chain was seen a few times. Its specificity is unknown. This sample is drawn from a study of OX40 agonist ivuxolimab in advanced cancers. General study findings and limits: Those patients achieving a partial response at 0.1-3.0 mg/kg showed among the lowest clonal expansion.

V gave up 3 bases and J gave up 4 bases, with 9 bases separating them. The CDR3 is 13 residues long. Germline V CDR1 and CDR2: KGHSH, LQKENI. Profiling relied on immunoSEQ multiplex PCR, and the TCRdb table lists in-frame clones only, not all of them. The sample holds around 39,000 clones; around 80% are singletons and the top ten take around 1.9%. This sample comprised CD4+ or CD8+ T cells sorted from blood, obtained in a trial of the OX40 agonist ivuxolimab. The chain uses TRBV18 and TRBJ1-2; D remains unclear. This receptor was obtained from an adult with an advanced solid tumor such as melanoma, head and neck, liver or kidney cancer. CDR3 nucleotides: TGTGCCAGCTCACCCGACGGACTCTATGGCTACACCTTC. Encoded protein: CASSPDGLYGYTF.